This is a list of T cell receptor beta chains from one sample in a study of long-term antiretroviral therapy in people with HIV. Produced via immunoSEQ multiplex PCR; TCRdb's table is partial and in-frame only. The repertoire has some 24,000 clones, 80% to 90% of them found once; the top ten carry about 9%. The sample in question was unsorted PBMCs, obtained 1.8 years before starting antiretroviral therapy. All receptors come from a man aged 50 to 60 with HIV. Both conserved end residues are trimmed from each CDR3.

length	V	CDR3
17	TRBV1	TSSHKDKEPGVEYWEQY
12	TRBV29-1	SVTRDRSYNEQF
12	TRBV28	ASRLPTLNTEAF
11	TRBV7-9	ASRRQANTEAF
13	TRBV5-4	ASSLVLAGYNEQF
14	TRBV5-4	ASSSPIGRDNYEQY
13	TRBV7-2	ASSLFGSSYNEQF
13	TRBV27	ASSLGRVDNSPLH
12	TRBV18	ASSSDRDNYGYT
10	TRBV6-6	QSGGPNTEAF
11	TRBV7-3	ASSSNRATRAF
12	TRBV5-4	ASSGGRGNTEAF
12	TRBV30	ACPQPSSTDTQY
11	TRBV7-9	ASSHDRVYEQY
13	TRBV18	ASSPDLEGSEKLF
11	TRBV18	ASSPGGNQPQH
13	TRBV6-5	ASTVTGGGGYEQY
14	TRBV7-2	ASSLGVGHYNSPLH
11	TRBV5-1	ASSSGSVYEQY
15	TRBV9	ASSVDPTSGYTDTQY
12	TRBV29-1	SALLPAGTDTQY
13	TRBV5-1	ASTKPGGPGGEQF
13	TRBV12-2	ASRQRARGSPGQY
12	TRBV27	ASSLARDTYGYT
13	TRBV30	AWRDGRRVNQPQH
12	TRBV30	AWSVTLYNSPLH
13	TRBV19	ASSLRGLFNYGYT
14	TRBV7-8	ASSPGPSFFSYEQY
11	TRBV19	ASSLEGRETQY
14	TRBV7-2	ASSLAPSGGASEQF
14	TRBV10-3	AISGYRDRGDNEQF
13	TRBV28	ASSRLGASGNTIY
11	TRBV29-1	SVEFSMNTEAF
14	TRBV6-6	ASRHSAGFSNQPQH
12	TRBV7-3	ASSQGGPADTQY
12	TRBV2	ASSSPREDYGYT
10	TRBV6-5	ASSSDSYGYT
11	TRBV2	ASGQGTNQPQH
11	TRBV6-5	ASRERVTYELF
13	TRBV10-2	ASSESAGEYNEQF
12	TRBV6-6	ASSVPGQSYGYT
11	TRBV9	ASSVGGTTEAF
14	TRBV5-6	ASSSSPGGRNEKLF
10	TRBV7-9	ASRQTQGAAT
13	TRBV7-2	ASSFVTGANYGYT
14	TRBV2	ASTGLAGGLTGELF
13	TRBV11-3	ASSSSGLSTDTQY
12	TRBV5-1	ASSWGTGVYEQY
15	TRBV18	ASSPFSSGGVTDTQY
11	TRBV30	AWSKNSNQPQH
11	TRBV2	ASSRGIDQPQH
12	TRBV11-3	ASSSRTGINEQF